The clone carrying this T cell receptor beta chain has just one count. Its cognate antigen is unknown. This sample is part of a study of shared clonotypes between healthy human individuals. Study-wide findings and caveats: It was the few donors that limited the genetic and exposure-history diversity represented.

Sequencing used immunoSEQ multiplex PCR; TCRdb keeps in-frame clones, though not all of them. The sample records fewer than 700,000 clones, 70% to 80% being singletons. Sample: PBMCs. The origin of this receptor is a woman aged 40 to 50 in good health. Some clones in this sample may be carry-over from other donors' samples.

This CDR3 is CASSGGWYGEQYF. As DNA, the CDR3 is TGTGCCAGTAGCGGGGGGTGGTACGGCGAGCAGTACTTC. The rearrangement joins TRBV19 to TRBJ2-7; 7 bases match TRBD2. The length of the CDR3 is 13 residues. With V trimmed by 6 bases and J by 6 bases, 8 bases remained unmatched. Germline-derived CDR1 and CDR2 are LNHDA and SQIVND (reference sequence).